The 11 T cell receptor beta chains below were found in one sample sequenced in a study of beta chain features in type 1 diabetes. The authors reverse transcribed all of the isolated RNA, so sequencing captured expressed TCRB transcripts. Here immunoSEQ multiplex PCR was the method, and the copy in TCRdb shows in-frame clones only, minus some. The top ten hold 0.093% of the sample, which has just over 600,000 clones, around 15% seen once. Sequencing was carried out using naive CD4+ T cells from blood. These receptors were obtained from a man younger than 35 in good health.

V and J are TRBV5-1 and TRBJ2-4; 11 positions match TRBD1. CDR1 and CDR2 (germline): SGHRS, YFSETQ. There are 17 residues in the CDR3. Losses at the gene ends were 4 bases for V and 2 bases for J; bases not matched to a gene: 8. Here the CDR3 reads CASSARTGGLSKNIQYF. The DNA of the CDR3 is TGCGCCAGCAGCGCGCGGACAGGGGGCTTATCCAAAAACATTCAGTACTTC. Based on the CDR3 plus reference TRBV5-1 and TRBJ2-4, the full variable domain is KAGVTQTPRYLIKTRGQQVTLSCSPISGHRSVSWYQQTPGQGLQFLFEYFSETQRNKGNFPGRFSGRQFSNSRSEMNVSTLELGDSALYLCASSARTGGLSKNIQYFGAGTRLSVL.

This clone has a handful of counts. The chain employs TRBV2 and TRBJ1-5; perhaps TRBD1 as D (5 bases). Germline CDR1 reads SNHLY; CDR2 reads FYNNEI. This CDR3 spans 15 amino acids. Trimming took off 7 bases at V and 3 bases at J, with 16 bases between the two ends. CDR3 sequence: CASTFGAGNNQPQHF. The CDR3 nucleotides read TGTGCCAGCACCTTTGGGGCAGGGAACAATCAGCCCCAGCATTTT.

The V and J genes are TRBV2 and TRBJ2-3; 16 bases agree with TRBD2. This CDR3 has 18 amino acids. V lost 6 bases and J lost 3; bases outside the gene matches: 9. CDR1 and CDR2 (germline): SNHLY, FYNNEI. The CDR3 bases are TGTGCCAGCAGGGCCCCGGGACTAGCGGGGGGGCCGACAGATACGCAGTATTTT. It specifies CASRAPGLAGGPTDTQYF.

The rearrangement uses TRBV5-4 and TRBJ2-2; D uncertain. Germline CDR1 reads SGHNT; CDR2 reads YYREEE (reference sequence). This CDR3 has 12 residues. V shed 4 bases and J shed 6 bases, with 7 bases lying between them. The CDR3 spells CASSPPSGELFF. In DNA form, the CDR3 reads TGTGCCAGCAGCCCCCCGTCCGGGGAGCTGTTTTTT.

The chain carries TRBV4-3 and TRBJ2-1; D not resolved. Germline V gene lookup returns CDR1 LGHNA and CDR2 YSLEER. V lost 1 base and J 2 bases, leaving 12 bases between the germline ends. CDR3 length: 16 amino acids. The CDR3 loop is CASSQGGLWTYNEQFF. CDR3 sequence (DNA): TGCGCCAGCAGCCAAGGCGGCCTTTGGACCTACAATGAGCAGTTCTTC.

The V and J genes are TRBV18 and TRBJ1-1; D perhaps matches TRBD1 (6 bases). CDR3 length equals 15 residues. V was shortened by 3 bases and J by 2 bases, with 13 bases between the two germline ends. Germline loops: CDR1 KGHSH, CDR2 LQKENI. In DNA, the CDR3 is TGTGCCAGCTCACCCGGGACATCTCTCAACACTGAAGCTTTCTTT. Amino acids: CASSPGTSLNTEAFF.

This chain connects TRBV7-9 to TRBJ2-2; 11 bases align to TRBD2. The CDR3 is 16 residues long. Germline CDR1 is SEHNR and CDR2 is FQNEAQ (reference sequence). J was trimmed by 1 base and V by 4 bases; bases with no gene match: 2. The CDR3 DNA reads TGTGCCAGCAGCTCGGGGACTAGCGGGAACACCGGGGAGCTGTTTTTT. This codes for CASSSGTSGNTGELFF. Variable domain in full (rest from reference TRBV7-9 and TRBJ2-2): DTGVSQNPRHKITKRGQNVTFRCDPISEHNRLYWYRQTLGQGPEFLTYFQNEAQLEKSRLLSDRFSAERPKGSFSTLEIQRTEQGDSAMYLCASSSGTSGNTGELFFGEGSRLTVL.

V is TRBV6-5 and J is TRBJ2-4, with TRBD2 as a possible D gene (7 bases). The ends were cut back, 5 bases at V and 1 base at J, with 9 bases in the middle. CDR1 is MNHEY, CDR2 SVGAGI, per germline. The CDR3 loop spans 14 amino acids. CDR3 loop: CASSRGAAKNIQYF. In nucleotides, the CDR3 is TGTGCCAGCAGTCGGGGGGCCGCCAAAAACATTCAGTACTTC.

The chain joins TRBV5-4 to TRBJ1-2; 7 nucleotides align to TRBD1. This CDR3 spans 15 amino acids. The V gene end was trimmed by 2 bases and the J gene end by 0 bases; junction bases not matched to a gene: 4. Germline V gene data show CDR1 as SGHNT and CDR2 as YYREEE (reference sequence). Written as DNA, the CDR3 is TGTGCCAGCAGCTTACAGGGGAGGCCTAACTATGGCTACACCTTC. As protein: CASSLQGRPNYGYTF.

This clone was seen a few times. V and J are TRBV11-1 and TRBJ1-1, with TRBD1 matching 7 bases. CDR3 size: 15 residues. Per germline, CDR1 SGHAT and CDR2 FQDESV (reference sequence). V trimming: 5 bases; J trimming: 0 bases; junction bases outside the gene matches: 6. The CDR3 here is CASSRGQSMNTEAFF. CDR3 DNA: TGTGCCAGCAGCCGGGGACAGAGCATGAACACTGAAGCTTTCTTT.

This clone was found a few times. The rearrangement links TRBV9 to TRBJ1-6; D is possibly TRBD1 (6 bases). CDR3 length equals 14 residues. V dropped 2 bases and J dropped 5 bases, with 8 bases sitting between them. Germline V gene data show CDR1 as SGDLS and CDR2 as YYNGEE. CDR3 region: CASSVDSNNSPLHF. For the CDR3, the DNA is TGTGCCAGCAGCGTGGACAGTAATAATTCACCCCTCCACTTT.